Described below is a single T cell receptor beta chain sequence and its context. The antigen it binds to is not known. No per-base quality is available; no much larger clone lies one base away. This record comes from a study of blood T cell repertoires in COVID-19 (dated by TCRdb to about 2020). Study-level background: Samples from collaborators originated in the United States, Italy and Spain and spanned both the acute and convalescent phases of COVID-19. Where HLA class I and class II types were available, the types were taken from metadata supplied by the sample provider, not from assay-based typing. Deeply sampled blood TCRbeta repertoires from subjects exposed to, actively infected with, or recovered from COVID-19 were included in the dataset. The samples were drawn from the first 160 participants of the ongoing ImmuneRACE study and from over a thousand subjects provided by 6 global collaborators. The sample metadata nearly always contained a de-identified subject ID, COVID-19 status, age in years and sex. The prospective study material was composed of cDNA or gDNA derived from T cells, B-cell-depleted T cells, or PBMCs. A freely available public database, intended as a resource for researchers studying the immune response to SARS-CoV-2, is where the repertoires were released.

CDR1 and CDR2, per the germline V gene (reference sequence), are MNHNY and SVGAGI. Including the terminal cysteine and phenylalanine, the CDR3 comprises 14 residues. This entry keeps only the CDR3 DNA: 42 bases, framed from base 1. The trim is 7 bases for V and 1 base for J, with a gap of 11 bases between the germline ends. One collaborating source in Seattle enrolled patients while the patients were actively infected and followed the patients over time throughout the course of disease. Each collaborating institution followed its own protocols to collect whole blood in K2EDTA tubes. For TCRbeta analysis, collaborators shipped samples in one of three forms: frozen whole blood, isolated PBMCs, or DNA extracted from either of those sample types. What the research found in general, with its limitations: The amount of clinical and demographic metadata varied by source and participant and was provided uncurated.

TCRbeta CDR3 regions were amplified from genomic DNA by means of the immunoSEQ Assay, a bias-controlled multiplex PCR. As for the authors' bioinformatics: The number of nucleated cells in each sample was estimated from the amplification of reference gene primers within the assay. Sequence reads were collapsed and filtered to measure the absolute abundance of every unique TCRbeta CDR3 rearrangement. For each sample, productive Simpson clonality was calculated by taking the square root of Simpson's diversity index across productive rearrangements. Imported from immuneACCESS, the table was reduced by TCRdb to in-frame sequences with V and J called. These copies leave out some clones; in studies compared against another copy, an unresolved V gene accounts for under half, and the cause of the remainder is not known. Clone size and V and J calls were adopted from that table, with D and trimming inferred from the DNA. Present in this sample are just over 250,000 clones, about nine tenths of which were seen just once. Jointly, the top ten make up about 2.5% of the sample.

The sequenced material came from peripheral blood. This sequence was found in a young adult with COVID-19, enrolled during active disease. The chain joins TRBV6-6 to TRBJ2-1; TRBD2 is possibly the D segment (6 matching bases). The CDR3 protein is CASIGGVSYNEQFF. The nucleotide sequence is given as TGTGCCAGCATCGGCGGGGTATCCTACAATGAGCAGTTCTTC.